The rows below give T cell receptor beta chains drawn from one sample of a study of a mutant IDH1 vaccine in newly diagnosed glioma. The repertoire was sequenced with immunoSEQ multiplex PCR; TCRdb's copy has only in-frame clones and lacks some. The sample lists tens of thousands of clones, about four fifths occurring once. The antigens for these receptors are not known. The specimen was PBMCs, collected from a glioma patient whose treatment included an IDH1 peptide vaccine. The receptors stem from a woman aged 50 to 60 with glioma. CDR3s include the opening cysteine and the closing phenylalanine or tryptophan. D genes are given only for firm matches. The size field is filled for only some rows; it gives once, few, many or a size class.

>-|TRBV29-1|-|TRBJ1-3
TGCAGCGTTGGGGGGACTCCTTCCTCTGGAAACACCATATATTTT
CSVGGTPSSGNTIYF
>-|TRBV14|-|TRBJ1-2
TGTGCCAGCAGCCCACTGGGGGGGACCTATCGGGGCTACACCTTC
CASSPLGGTYRGYTF
>-|TRBV14|-|TRBJ2-5
TGTGCCAGCAGCCAAGGCTCCCGTGGCCGATGGGAGACCCAGTACTTC
CASSQGSRGRWETQYF
>-|TRBV6-6|-|TRBJ2-2
TGTGCCAGCAGTAGTGGGCTAGCGAACACCGGGGAGCTGTTTTTT
CASSSGLANTGELFF
>-|TRBV2|-|TRBJ2-3
TGTGCCAGCCATTGGGAGAGCGCAGATACGCAGTATTTT
CASHWESADTQYF
>-|TRBV7-9|-|TRBJ2-5
TGTGCCAGCAGTTCTACAGGGGAGGGTGTATTAGAAGAGACCCAGTACTTC
CASSSTGEGVLEETQYF
>-|TRBV5-4|once|TRBJ1-1
TGTGCCAGCAGCCTACCGGCGGGACGCCTGAACACTGAAGCTTTCTTT
CASSLPAGRLNTEAFF
>TRBD2|TRBV27|-|TRBJ2-7
TGTGCCAGCAGTTTCGAAGCGGGGGTGTACGAGCAGTACTTC
CASSFEAGVYEQYF
>TRBD2|TRBV7-3|-|TRBJ2-3
TGTGCCAGCAGCCAGAGCGGGGGACTCACAGATACGCAGTATTTT
CASSQSGGLTDTQYF
>TRBD1|TRBV10-3|few|TRBJ1-1
TGTGCCATCAGCACTTCACAGGGGGCTGAAGCTTTCTTT
CAISTSQGAEAFF
>TRBD1|TRBV6-1|-|TRBJ1-2
TGTGCCAGCATCTTTAGACAGGGGGATAACTATGGCTACACCTTC
CASIFRQGDNYGYTF
>-|TRBV4-3|-|TRBJ1-3
TGCGCCAGCAGCCAAGGATATCAAGCACACTCTGGAAACACCATATATTTT
CASSQGYQAHSGNTIYF
>-|TRBV7-9|few|TRBJ1-2
TGTGCCAGCAGCTTAGCCGGGAGGCATGGCTACACCTTC
CASSLAGRHGYTF
>TRBD1|TRBV7-2|-|TRBJ1-6
TGTGCCAGCAGAGCCCAGGGGGCGGGAGGAAATTCACCCCTCCACTTT
CASRAQGAGGNSPLHF
>TRBD1|TRBV6-1|-|TRBJ2-2
TGTGCCAGCAGCGAAGGGACAGGGGTATTCACCGGGGAGCTGTTTTTT
CASSEGTGVFTGELFF
>TRBD1|TRBV27|-|TRBJ2-5
TGTGCCAGCAGTCCCCGACAGGGGCCTATTCGAAAACAAGAGACCCAGTACTTC
CASSPRQGPIRKQETQYF
>-|TRBV9|few|TRBJ2-3
TGTGCCAGCGGCCGGGGAGATACGCAGTATTTT
CASGRGDTQYF
>TRBD1|TRBV19|few|TRBJ1-2
TGTGCCAGTAGTATAGGATTCGGGACAGGGGTCGGCTACACCTTC
CASSIGFGTGVGYTF
>-|TRBV6-1|-|TRBJ2-3
TGTGCCAGCACAGGGAGCACAGATACGCAGTATTTT
CASTGSTDTQYF
>-|TRBV5-4|-|TRBJ2-5
TGTGCCAGCAGTCCGAGTCCAGCGGGCATGCAAGAGACCCAGTACTTC
CASSPSPAGMQETQYF
>TRBD1|TRBV6-1|-|TRBJ1-3
TGTGCCAGCAGTGGGCGGCAGGGGGCGGGTGGAAACACCATATATTTT
CASSGRQGAGGNTIYF
>-|TRBV27|-|TRBJ2-3
TGTGCCAGCAGTTTTAGCGCCAACACAGATACGCAGTATTTT
CASSFSANTDTQYF
>TRBD2|TRBV5-1|-|TRBJ2-5
TGCGCCAGCAGCTTTGGCACGGGGGGGCCGGGGGAGACCCAGTACTTC
CASSFGTGGPGETQYF
>TRBD1|TRBV25-1|once|TRBJ1-2
TGTGCCAGCAGTGCGCCTCCGGGACAGTTTTATGGCTACACCTTC
CASSAPPGQFYGYTF
>-|TRBV15|few|TRBJ1-1
TGTGCCACCAGAGGGTCCGACAGTGACACTGAAGCTTTCTTT
CATRGSDSDTEAFF
>-|TRBV5-1|-|TRBJ1-4
TGCGCCAGCAGCTTACAAGCAACTAATGAAAAACTGTTTTTT
CASSLQATNEKLFF
>-|TRBV18|-|TRBJ1-1
TGTGCCAGCTCACGGGAAGAGAGTGAAGCTTTCTTT
CASSREESEAFF
>-|TRBV27|-|TRBJ2-5
TGTGCCAGCAGTCCAGACAGGTACCAAGAGACCCAGTACTTC
CASSPDRYQETQYF
>-|TRBV15|-|TRBJ1-6
TGTGCCACCAGACCCCGTTCCGGGAACGGCCCACCCCTCCACTTT
CATRPRSGNGPPLHF
>-|TRBV4-1|-|TRBJ1-2
TGCGCCAGCAGCCAAGAGGGTATGCTACAGGCAAACTATGGCTACACCTTC
CASSQEGMLQANYGYTF
>-|TRBV29-1|once|TRBJ2-3
TGCAGCGGCCGACAGCCCGGCACAGATACGCAGTATTTT
CSGRQPGTDTQYF
>-|TRBV19|-|TRBJ1-1
TGTGCCAGTAGAAGTCGGGTGCAGGGACCGAACACTGAAGCTTTCTTT
CASRSRVQGPNTEAFF
>-|TRBV30|-|TRBJ1-5
TGTGCCTGGAGTGTCACAGGCGACAATCAGCCCCAGCATTTT
CAWSVTGDNQPQHF
>TRBD2|TRBV7-6|-|TRBJ2-1
TGTGCCAGCAGCCTTAGCGGGGGGCACTACAATGAGCAGTTCTTC
CASSLSGGHYNEQFF
>-|TRBV6-4|once|TRBJ2-2
TGTGCCAGCAGTGTTAGTGGCACCGGGGAGCTGTTTTTT
CASSVSGTGELFF